This TCR beta chain was found in a study of blood T cells in healthy people across ages. Findings and caveats of the study: A strong correlation was found between TCR beta diversity and the percentage of naive T cells.

Combining a sample-barcoded 5' primer with a J-beta primer mix, a second PCR ran for about 7 to 11 cycles. At least 2.5 million CDR3-containing paired-end reads were obtained per sample. TCRdb reanalysed the 5' RACE reads using MiXCR and keeps one entry per CDR3 protein. The sample lists about 680,000 distinct CDR3 sequences, roughly 50% occurring once. Germline CDR1 and CDR2: SGHTA and FQGNSA. The ends were cut back, 4 bases at V and 1 base at J, with 7 bases in the middle. The CDR3 has 13 amino acids. With regard to this clonotype: Its antigen is unidentified.

V is TRBV7-2 and J is TRBJ2-5; D is undetermined. The sequenced sample was blood. This receptor was obtained from a woman aged 60-75 years in good health. CDR3 residues: CASSWALQETQYF. CDR3 nucleotides: TGTGCCAGCAGCTGGGCCCTCCAAGAGACCCAGTACTTC.